This T cell receptor beta chain emerged from a study of T cell responses to AZD1222 COVID-19 vaccine. The V gene end was trimmed by 2 bases and the J gene end by 6 bases; junction bases not matched to a gene: 4. Germline values: CDR1 MDHEN, CDR2 SYDVKM. This CDR3 is 15 amino acids long. Libraries were prepared by immunoSEQ multiplex PCR; TCRdb keeps only in-frame clonotypes and omits some of them. The data contain 100,000 to 150,000 clones, over 90% of them singletons. This clonotype was obtained from an adult in good health. Sequencing was performed on peripheral blood, taken on day 0 of AZD1222 vaccination. The chain uses TRBV28 and TRBJ2-1; 10 bases line up with TRBD2. CDR3 nucleotides: TGTGCCAGCAGTTTACTAGCGGGAGTCTCCAATGAGCAGTTCTTC. Translating it yields CASSLLAGVSNEQFF.